The 22 T cell receptor beta chains given below trace back to one sample, sequenced in a study of beta chain features in type 1 diabetes (dated by TCRdb to the late 2010s). The method behind the library was the immunoSEQ multiplex PCR assay. The entire isolated RNA was reverse transcribed using the High Capacity cDNA Reverse Transcription Kit, and thus expressed TCRB transcripts were sequenced. TCRdb's version of the immuneACCESS table is confined to in-frame rearrangements and falls short of the full clone set. An unresolved V gene accounts for under half of the shortfall where checked; the remainder is of unknown origin. This sample comprises 970,000 or so clones, 15% to 20% of them detected only once. The ten largest clonotypes hold around 0.02% of the sample. Sequenced material: naive CD4+ T cells from blood. The label giving this sample's cell subset or site can be read as: true naive CD4+ T cells. These receptor sequences come from a young woman in good health.

This clone has more than one count but fewer than ten. Different DNA sequences within this sample yield the same CDR3. The chain recombines TRBV18 with TRBJ2-7; D not resolved. This CDR3 comprises 14 residues. V was trimmed by 2 bases and J by 1 base, leaving 9 bases between them. Germline loops: CDR1 KGHSH, CDR2 LQKENI. The CDR3, as DNA: TGTGCCAGCTCACCAACCGGCGGTTCCTACGAGCAGTACTTC. Translating gives CASSPTGGSYEQYF.

This clone showed up just a few times. At the DNA level, this CDR3 is encoded by other sequences in the same sample as well. The CDR3 sequence: CASSYSGRGYTF. Written as DNA, the CDR3 is TGTGCCAGCAGTTACTCCGGTCGTGGCTACACCTTC. The chain links TRBV6-5 to TRBJ1-2; no clear D gene. The CDR3 loop spans 12 amino acids. V lost 0 bases, J lost 7 bases, and 6 bases lay in between. Germline CDR1 MNHEY, CDR2 SVGAGI.

Only a few counts were recorded for this clone. The rearrangement joins TRBV4-3 to TRBJ1-1, with D tentatively TRBD1 (6 bases). V lost 4 bases and J 4 bases, leaving 10 bases between the germline ends. The CDR3 is 13 amino acids. Germline lookup yields CDR1 LGHNA and CDR2 YSLEER. CDR3 sequence: CASSRGGSTEAFF. In nucleotides, the CDR3 is TGCGCCAGCAGCCGGGGGGGCAGCACTGAAGCTTTCTTT.

This clone was counted a few times. The gene calls are TRBV6-6 and TRBJ2-6, with 8 bases aligning to TRBD1. Germline CDR1 MNHNY, CDR2 SVGAGI (reference sequence). The length of the CDR3 is 16 residues. Trimming removed 6 bases from V and 3 bases from J; junction bases left unmatched: 7. The CDR3 DNA sequence: TGTGCCAGCAGGCTGACAGGGGTCTTTGGGGCCAACGTCCTGACTTTC. Translation: CASRLTGVFGANVLTF.

The genes are TRBV19 and TRBJ2-1, with a possible D match to TRBD2 (5 bases). V was clipped by 4 bases and J by 0 bases, with 10 bases between them. The CDR3 loop spans 15 amino acids. Germline V gene data show CDR1 as LNHDA and CDR2 as SQIVND (reference sequence). This chain's CDR3 is CASSRSGSSYNEQFF. DNA for the CDR3: TGTGCCAGTAGTAGGAGCGGCAGCTCCTACAATGAGCAGTTCTTC.

This clone was picked up one time. The CDR3 nucleotides are TGTGCCAGCAGTTTGACCTATTCGGCCGAGCAGTACTTC. This gives the protein CASSLTYSAEQYF. The J gene is TRBJ2-7, the V gene TRBV27; D not resolved. With 3 bases removed from V and 6 bases from J, the gap between germline ends came to 12 bases. The CDR3 sequence is 13 residues long. In germline, CDR1 is MNHEY, CDR2 SMNVEV (reference sequence).

This clone was seen more than once but under ten times. This chain joins TRBV5-1 and TRBJ1-2; D is perhaps TRBD1 (6 bases). The CDR3 length is 13 residues. The ends were cut back, 5 bases at V and 6 bases at J, with 14 bases in the middle. CDR1 and CDR2 (germline): SGHRS, YFSETQ. The CDR3 DNA reads TGCGCCAGCAGTTTAACAGGGTTGGATGGCTACACCTTC. Amino acids: CASSLTGLDGYTF.

Only a few counts were recorded for this clone. This chain uses TRBV2 with TRBJ2-7, with 9 bases matching TRBD1. Germline V gene lookup returns CDR1 SNHLY and CDR2 FYNNEI. This CDR3 comprises 12 residues. Unmatched junction bases numbered 5, after V lost 7 bases and J lost 7 bases. The CDR3 sequence is CASIPTGGEQYF. Here the CDR3 DNA reads TGTGCCAGCATCCCGACAGGGGGAGAGCAGTACTTC.

The chain joins TRBV15 to TRBJ2-2, with 9 nucleotides matching TRBD2. The V segment lost 1 base and the J segment 4 bases; nucleotides outside the gene matches: 7. This CDR3 contains 17 residues. The V gene's germline CDR1 is LNHNV and CDR2 YYDKDF (reference sequence). The CDR3 DNA is TGTGCCACCAGCAGAGGGCGGGAGGGTTCGAGCACCGGGGAGCTGTTTTTT. Its translation: CATSRGREGSSTGELFF.

This clone was counted between two and nine times. J is TRBJ2-7 and V is TRBV7-2; TRBD1 aligns across 11 bases. This CDR3 is 16 amino acids long. V lost 2 bases and J lost 2; bases outside the gene matches: 5. CDR1 and CDR2 from the germline V gene are SGHTA and FQGNSA. In DNA, the CDR3 is TGTGCCAGCAGCTTACAGGGACAGGGGGAGGCCTACGAGCAGTACTTC. Translation gives CASSLQGQGEAYEQYF.

CDR3 amino acids: CASSPHPRDRELFF. The CDR3 coding sequence is TGTGCCAGCAGCCCCCACCCCCGAGACCGGGAGCTGTTTTTT. The V gene is TRBV11-2, the J gene TRBJ2-2; unclear D gene. Trimming cost V 5 bases and J 9 bases, with 16 bases left between them. Germline CDR1 and CDR2: SGHAT and FQNNGV. This CDR3 has 14 amino acids.

The chain has TRBV18 and TRBJ2-6, with D possibly being TRBD2 (6 bases). This CDR3 has 18 amino acids. V was trimmed by 2 bases and J by 0 bases, leaving 14 bases between them. CDR1 and CDR2 (germline): KGHSH, LQKENI. In nucleotides, the CDR3 is TGTGCCAGCTCACCAAGAGGGACTGTCATCTCTGGGGCCAACGTCCTGACTTTC. Its protein product is CASSPRGTVISGANVLTF.

The rearrangement joins TRBV28 to TRBJ2-4; tentatively, D is TRBD1 (5 bases). The V end lost 6 bases, the J end lost 6 bases, and 12 bases lay between the germline ends. Germline CDR1 and CDR2: MDHEN and SYDVKM. This CDR3 has 13 amino acids. The CDR3 is CASRPPDRNIQYF. In nucleotides, the CDR3 is TGTGCCAGCAGACCACCAGACAGAAACATTCAGTACTTC.

This clone was detected a few times. The V call is TRBV9, the J call TRBJ2-3; no firm D call. This CDR3 has 14 amino acids. V was cut by 4 bases and J by 0 bases, with 9 bases left in between. CDR1 and CDR2 (germline): SGDLS, YYNGEE. The CDR3: CASSLSLSTDTQYF. CDR3 coding DNA: TGTGCCAGCAGCCTTAGCCTGAGCACAGATACGCAGTATTTT.

The rearrangement links TRBV18 to TRBJ1-1; D is ambiguous. V was trimmed by 3 bases and J by 5 bases, leaving 16 bases between them. The germline CDR1 and CDR2 sequences are KGHSH and LQKENI. This CDR3 has 15 amino acids. CDR3 DNA: TGTGCCAGCTCACCCCCCTCGTCCCCTAGGACTGAAGCTTTCTTT. Its translation: CASSPPSSPRTEAFF.

The gene calls are TRBV27 and TRBJ2-4; D not resolved. The CDR3 consists of 10 residues. Deletions cut 8 bases from V and 6 bases from J, with 5 bases between. Germline V CDR1 and CDR2: MNHEY, SMNVEV (reference sequence). CDR3 nucleotides: TGTGCCAGCGGTCGAAACATTCAGTACTTC. Amino acids: CASGRNIQYF.

This clone was seen only a few times. The chain uses TRBV7-9 and TRBJ2-3; possibly TRBD2 for D (5 bases). The germline V gene encodes CDR1 SEHNR and CDR2 FQNEAQ (reference sequence). This CDR3 contains 17 residues. V was pared by 10 bases and J by 0 bases, with 23 bases between. The CDR3 sequence: CAILVRESYASTDTQYF. The CDR3 coding sequence is TGTGCCATCCTGGTAAGGGAGAGCTATGCAAGCACAGATACGCAGTATTTT.

This clone was seen a single time. The V gene is TRBV5-4, the J gene TRBJ2-7; maybe TRBD2 (6 bases). Between the trimmed V and J ends, which lost 0 bases and 3 bases, there was a span of 16 bases. Looked up from germline, CDR1 is SGHNT and CDR2 is YYREEE (reference sequence). The CDR3 length is 16 residues. DNA for the CDR3: TGTGCCAGCAGCTTGGGCACGGGACTCTCCATCTACGAGCAGTACTTC. This sequence encodes CASSLGTGLSIYEQYF.

The chain has TRBV25-1 and TRBJ2-1; no clear D gene. CDR1 is MGHDK, CDR2 SYGVNS, per germline. CDR3 length: 16 residues. V was pared by 3 bases and J by 3 bases, with 15 bases between. The CDR3, as DNA: TGTGCCAGCAGTGATCTCACGGGTTCCCACTACAATGAGCAGTTCTTC. Its translation is CASSDLTGSHYNEQFF.

The chain is built from TRBV6-6 and TRBJ2-7; either TRBD1 or TRBD2 may supply D (6 bases each). Trimming shortened V by 8 bases and J by 4 bases, and 15 bases separated the two germline ends. The length of the CDR3 is 13 residues. The V gene's germline CDR1 is MNHNY and CDR2 SVGAGI (reference sequence). CDR3 coding DNA: TGTGCCAGCCTAGGGGGGATACCTTACGAGCAGTACTTC. Translating it yields CASLGGIPYEQYF.

V is TRBV19 and J is TRBJ2-5, with D tentatively TRBD1 (6 bases). The DNA matches TRBJ2-7 better at its end, which makes the J call doubtful. The CDR3 has 14 amino acids. The germline gives CDR1 LNHDA, CDR2 SQIVND (reference sequence). CDR3 nucleotide sequence: TGTGCCAGTAGTATGCAGGGGCTGAGCTACGAGCAGTACTTC. Its translation: CASSMQGLSYEQYF.

This clone came up a few times. This rearrangement joins TRBV19 to TRBJ1-5; D is ambiguous. The CDR3 length is 13 residues. CDR1 and CDR2 (germline): LNHDA, SQIVND (reference sequence). With 7 bases removed from V and 3 bases from J, the gap between germline ends came to 10 bases. CDR3 sequence: CASNQQINQPQHF. The CDR3 DNA reads TGTGCCAGTAATCAACAGATCAATCAGCCCCAGCATTTT.